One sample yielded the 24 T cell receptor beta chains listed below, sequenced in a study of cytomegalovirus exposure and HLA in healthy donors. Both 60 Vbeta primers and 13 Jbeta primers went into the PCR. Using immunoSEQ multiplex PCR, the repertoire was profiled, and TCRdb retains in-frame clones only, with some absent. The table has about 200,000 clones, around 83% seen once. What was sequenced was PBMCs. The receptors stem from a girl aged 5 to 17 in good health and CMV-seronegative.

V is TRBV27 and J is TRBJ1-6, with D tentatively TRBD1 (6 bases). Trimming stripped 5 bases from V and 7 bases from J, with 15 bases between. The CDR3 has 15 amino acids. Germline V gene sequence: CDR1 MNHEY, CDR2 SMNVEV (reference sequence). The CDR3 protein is CASSPRGRGNSPLHF. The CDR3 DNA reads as TGTGCCAGCAGTCCAAGGGGCAGGGGAAATTCACCCCTCCACTTT.

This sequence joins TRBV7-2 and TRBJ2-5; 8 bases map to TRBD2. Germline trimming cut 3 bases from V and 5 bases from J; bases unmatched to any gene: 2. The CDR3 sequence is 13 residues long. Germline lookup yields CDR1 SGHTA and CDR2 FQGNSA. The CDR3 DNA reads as TGTGCCAGCAGCTTTAGACTAGCGGAGACCCAGTACTTC. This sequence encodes CASSFRLAETQYF.

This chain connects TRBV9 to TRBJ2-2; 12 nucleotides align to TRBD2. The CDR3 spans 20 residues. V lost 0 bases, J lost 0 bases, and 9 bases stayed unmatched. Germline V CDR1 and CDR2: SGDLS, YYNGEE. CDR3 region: CASSVGLAGGATANTGELFF. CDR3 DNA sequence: TGTGCCAGCAGCGTAGGGCTAGCGGGGGGGGCAACCGCGAACACCGGGGAGCTGTTTTTT.

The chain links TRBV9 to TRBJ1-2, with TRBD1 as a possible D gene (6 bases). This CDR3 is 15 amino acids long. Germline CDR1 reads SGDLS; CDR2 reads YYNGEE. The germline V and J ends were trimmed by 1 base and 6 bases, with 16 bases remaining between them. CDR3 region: CASSVSRNRVDGYTF. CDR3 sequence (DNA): TGTGCCAGCAGCGTATCCCGAAACAGGGTAGATGGCTACACCTTC.

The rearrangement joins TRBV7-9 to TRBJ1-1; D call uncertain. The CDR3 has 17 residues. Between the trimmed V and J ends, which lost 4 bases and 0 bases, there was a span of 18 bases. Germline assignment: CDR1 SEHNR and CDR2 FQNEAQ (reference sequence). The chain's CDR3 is CASSSRPLTDLNTEAFF. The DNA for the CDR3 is TGTGCCAGCAGCTCCCGACCCCTGACTGATTTGAACACTGAAGCTTTCTTT.

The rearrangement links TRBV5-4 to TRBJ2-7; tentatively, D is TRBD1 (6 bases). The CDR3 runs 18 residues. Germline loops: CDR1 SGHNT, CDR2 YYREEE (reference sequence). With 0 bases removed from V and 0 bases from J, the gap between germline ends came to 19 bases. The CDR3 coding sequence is TGTGCCAGCAGCTTGGCCCCCGGGACACTGTCCTCCTCCTACGAGCAGTACTTC. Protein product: CASSLAPGTLSSSYEQYF.

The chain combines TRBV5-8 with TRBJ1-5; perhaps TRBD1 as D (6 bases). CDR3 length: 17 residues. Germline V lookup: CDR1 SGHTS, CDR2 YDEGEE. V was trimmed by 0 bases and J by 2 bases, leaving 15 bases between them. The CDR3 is CASSLANSAGGNQPQHF. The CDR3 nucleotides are TGTGCCAGCAGCTTGGCCAATTCGGCAGGGGGCAATCAGCCCCAGCATTTT.

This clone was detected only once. DNA for the CDR3: TGTGCCAGCAGTCTAAGCCCCCGGCAGGGGGATTTCACTGAAGCTTTCTTT. Protein: CASSLSPRQGDFTEAFF. The chain uses TRBV7-2 and TRBJ1-1, with 7 bases matching TRBD1. Germline CDR1 is SGHTA and CDR2 is FQGNSA. V lost 6 bases and J lost 4; bases outside the gene matches: 17. The CDR3 totals 17 residues. Complete variable domain (other parts from reference TRBV7-2 and TRBJ1-1): GAGVSQSPSNKVTEKGKDVELRCDPISGHTALYWYRQSLGQGLEFLIYFQGNSAPDKSGLPSDRFSAERTGGSVSTLTIQRTQQEDSAVYLCASSLSPRQGDFTEAFFGQGTRLTVV.

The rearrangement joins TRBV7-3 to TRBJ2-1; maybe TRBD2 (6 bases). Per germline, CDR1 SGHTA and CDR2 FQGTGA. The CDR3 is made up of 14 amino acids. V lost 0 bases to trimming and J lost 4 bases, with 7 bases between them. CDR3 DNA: TGTGCCAGCAGCTTAACGGGGGGTTACAATGAGCAGTTCTTC. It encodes CASSLTGGYNEQFF. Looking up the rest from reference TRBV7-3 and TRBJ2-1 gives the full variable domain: GAGVSQTPSNKVTEKGKYVELRCDPISGHTALYWYRQSLGQGPEFLIYFQGTGAADDSGLPNDRFFAVRPEGSVSTLKIQRTERGDSAVYLCASSLTGGYNEQFFGPGTRLTVL.

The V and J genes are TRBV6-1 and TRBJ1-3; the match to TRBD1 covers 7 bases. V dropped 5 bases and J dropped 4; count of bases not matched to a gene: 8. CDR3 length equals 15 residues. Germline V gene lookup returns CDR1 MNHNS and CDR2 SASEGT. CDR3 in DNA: TGTGCCAGCAGTCTCAGACAGGGATGGGGAAACACCATATATTTT. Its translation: CASSLRQGWGNTIYF.

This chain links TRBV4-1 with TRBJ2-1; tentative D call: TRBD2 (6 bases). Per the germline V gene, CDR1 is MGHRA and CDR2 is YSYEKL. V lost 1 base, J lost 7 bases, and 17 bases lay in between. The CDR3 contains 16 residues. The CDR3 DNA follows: TGCGCCAGCAGCCAAGGGGGGAGGCCGGGTGCAAATGAGCAGTTCTTC. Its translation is CASSQGGRPGANEQFF.

CDR3 amino acids: CSVPGQAGEQYF. For the CDR3, the DNA is TGCAGCGTCCCGGGACAGGCTGGCGAGCAGTACTTC. The V gene is TRBV29-1, the J gene TRBJ2-7, with 8 positions matching TRBD1. V was pared by 6 bases and J by 6 bases, with 7 bases of the junction left unmatched. Germline CDR1 is SQVTM and CDR2 is ANQGSEA. This CDR3 is built from 12 residues.

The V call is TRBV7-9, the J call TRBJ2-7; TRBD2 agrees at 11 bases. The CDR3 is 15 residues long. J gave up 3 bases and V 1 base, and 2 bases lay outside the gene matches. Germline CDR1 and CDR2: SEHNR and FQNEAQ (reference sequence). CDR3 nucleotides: TGTGCCAGCAGCTTAGTGGGGACTAGCGGCTACGAGCAGTACTTC. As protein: CASSLVGTSGYEQYF.

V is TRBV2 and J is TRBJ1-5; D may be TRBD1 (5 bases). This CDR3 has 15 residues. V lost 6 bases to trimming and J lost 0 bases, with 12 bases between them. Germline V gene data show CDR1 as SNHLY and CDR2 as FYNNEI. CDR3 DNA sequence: TGTGCCAGCAGGACAGAAAAATCTAGCAATCAGCCCCAGCATTTT. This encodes CASRTEKSSNQPQHF. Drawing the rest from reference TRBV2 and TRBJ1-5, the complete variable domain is EPEVTQTPSHQVTQMGQEVILRCVPISNHLYFYWYRQILGQKVEFLVSFYNNEISEKSEIFDDQFSVERPDGSNFTLKIRSTKLEDSAMYFCASRTEKSSNQPQHFGDGTRLSIL.

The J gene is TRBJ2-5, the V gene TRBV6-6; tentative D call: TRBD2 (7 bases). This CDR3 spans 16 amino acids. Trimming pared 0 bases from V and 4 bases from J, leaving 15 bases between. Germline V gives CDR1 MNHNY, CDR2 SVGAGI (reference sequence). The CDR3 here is CASSYSMAGAGETQYF. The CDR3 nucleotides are TGTGCCAGCAGTTACTCGATGGCGGGGGCCGGAGAGACCCAGTACTTC.

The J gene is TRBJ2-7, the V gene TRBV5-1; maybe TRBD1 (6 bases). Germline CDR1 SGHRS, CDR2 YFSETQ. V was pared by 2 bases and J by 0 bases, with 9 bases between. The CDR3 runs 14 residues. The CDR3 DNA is TGCGCCAGCAGCTTCGAGGACAGCTCCTACGAGCAGTACTTC. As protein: CASSFEDSSYEQYF.

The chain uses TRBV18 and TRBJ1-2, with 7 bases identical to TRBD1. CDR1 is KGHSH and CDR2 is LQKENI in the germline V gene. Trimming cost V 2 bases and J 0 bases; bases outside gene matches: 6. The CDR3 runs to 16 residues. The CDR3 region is CASSPNQGEANYGYTF. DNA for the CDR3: TGTGCCAGCTCACCAAATCAGGGGGAAGCTAACTATGGCTACACCTTC.

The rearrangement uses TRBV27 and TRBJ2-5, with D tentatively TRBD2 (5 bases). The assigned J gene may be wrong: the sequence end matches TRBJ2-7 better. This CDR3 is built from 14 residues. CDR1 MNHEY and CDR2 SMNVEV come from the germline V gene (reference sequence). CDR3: CASSLYGDTYEQYF. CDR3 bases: TGTGCCAGCAGTTTATACGGGGATACCTACGAGCAGTACTTC.

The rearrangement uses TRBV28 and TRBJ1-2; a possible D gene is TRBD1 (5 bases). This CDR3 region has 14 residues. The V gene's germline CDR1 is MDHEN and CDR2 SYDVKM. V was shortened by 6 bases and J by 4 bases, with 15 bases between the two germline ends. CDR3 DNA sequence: TGTGCCAGCAGAAGGGCGGGGCCCGGCTATGGCTACACCTTC. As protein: CASRRAGPGYGYTF.

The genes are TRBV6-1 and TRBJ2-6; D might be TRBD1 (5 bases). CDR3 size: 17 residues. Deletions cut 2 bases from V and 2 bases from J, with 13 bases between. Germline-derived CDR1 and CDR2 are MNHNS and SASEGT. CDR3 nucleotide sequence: TGTGCCAGCAGTGAACTTACACCCAGGGCTGGGGCCAACGTCCTGACTTTC. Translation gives CASSELTPRAGANVLTF.

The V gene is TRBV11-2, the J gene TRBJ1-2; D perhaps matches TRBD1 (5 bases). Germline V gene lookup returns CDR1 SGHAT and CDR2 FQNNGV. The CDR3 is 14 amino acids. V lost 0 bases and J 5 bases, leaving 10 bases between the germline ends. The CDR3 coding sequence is TGTGCCAGCAGCTTAGACAGGACAAGTTATGGCTACACCTTC. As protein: CASSLDRTSYGYTF.

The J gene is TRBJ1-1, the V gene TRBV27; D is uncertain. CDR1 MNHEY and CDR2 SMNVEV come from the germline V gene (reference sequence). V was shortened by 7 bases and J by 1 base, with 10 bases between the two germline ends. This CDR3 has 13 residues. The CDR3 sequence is CASMASENTEAFF. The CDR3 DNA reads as TGTGCCAGCATGGCCAGCGAGAACACTGAAGCTTTCTTT.

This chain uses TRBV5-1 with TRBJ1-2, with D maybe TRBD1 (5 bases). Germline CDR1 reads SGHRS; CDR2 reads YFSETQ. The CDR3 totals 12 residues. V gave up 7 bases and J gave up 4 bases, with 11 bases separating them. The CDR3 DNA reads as TGCGCCAGCCACGGGGGTACCTATGGCTACACCTTC. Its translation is CASHGGTYGYTF.

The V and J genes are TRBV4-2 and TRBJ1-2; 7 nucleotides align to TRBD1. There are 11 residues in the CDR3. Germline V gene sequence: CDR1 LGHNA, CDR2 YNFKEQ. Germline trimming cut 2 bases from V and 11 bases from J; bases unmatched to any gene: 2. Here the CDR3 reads CASSQQGVYTF. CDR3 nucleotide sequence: TGTGCCAGCAGCCAACAGGGGGTGTACACCTTC.